One sample yielded the 30 T cell receptor beta chains listed below, sequenced in a study of T cells in Graves' hyperthyroidism and ophthalmopathy (dated by TCRdb to the late 2010s). The receptor library was made with multiplex PCR. The sample was run on an Illumina HiSeq 2000. The TCR beta CDR3 regions were amplified from the RNA transcripts. The first round of RT-PCR for the TCR CDR3 was performed with the HTBI primer set and the Qiagen OneStep RT-PCR kit. TCRdb reanalyzed the raw reads on its own, using fastp at Q25 for trimming and MiXCR for clone calling, and kept in-frame beta chains. All rows with the same CDR3 protein become a single entry with the most common DNA and genes. For this sample there are approximately 370,000 distinct CDR3 sequences; 14% to 15% appear just once. The ten most abundant clones make up about 33% of the sample. Sequenced material: blood. These receptors all stem from a woman aged 30 to 39 with Graves' hyperthyroidism.

This clonotype was recorded many times. The rearrangement uses TRBV20-1 and TRBJ1-2; D not certain. In germline, CDR1 is DFQATT, CDR2 SNEGSKA (reference sequence). The CDR3 is made up of 11 amino acids. V was shortened by 5 bases and J by 4 bases, with 8 bases between the two germline ends. The CDR3 coding sequence is TGCAGTGCTCCTCTTCCCTATGGCTACACCTTC. Amino acid sequence: CSAPLPYGYTF.

This clonotype was found a few times. The V call is TRBV20-1, the J call TRBJ2-5, with 7 bases aligning to TRBD2. Trimming removed 5 bases from V and 5 bases from J; junction bases left unmatched: 8. This CDR3 is built from 13 residues. In germline, CDR1 is DFQATT, CDR2 SNEGSKA (reference sequence). CDR3 in DNA: TGCAGTGCTTGGACTGGCGGGAGCGAGACCCAGTACTTC. Translation: CSAWTGGSETQYF.

This clonotype was counted many times. This sequence joins TRBV5-6 and TRBJ1-5; tentatively, D is TRBD1 (5 bases). The CDR3 totals 14 residues. Trimming shortened V by 5 bases and J by 4 bases, and 13 bases separated the two germline ends. Germline CDR1 and CDR2: SGHDT and YYEEEE. The CDR3 reads CASRKPGGNQPQHF. CDR3 nucleotides: TGTGCCAGCAGAAAACCCGGGGGGAATCAGCCCCAGCATTTT.

A note on this clonotype: A read error is possible here, since a much larger clone lies one base away. The DNA of the CDR3 is TGTGCCAGCAGTGAATCGGCAGGGGGCCGTTCAGGCAATGGGCAGTTCTTC. As protein: CASSESAGGRSGNGQFF. The V call is TRBV25-1, the J call TRBJ2-1, with 8 bases identical to TRBD1. Germline CDR1 and CDR2: MGHDK and SYGVNS. The CDR3 totals 17 residues.

This clonotype has at least ten counts. This chain joins TRBV30 and TRBJ1-1; 10 nucleotides agree with TRBD1. CDR3 length: 13 residues. Looked up from germline, CDR1 is GTSNPN and CDR2 is SVGIG (reference sequence). Trimming at V came to 3 bases and at J to 3 bases, leaving 1 base not matched to a gene. The CDR3 DNA follows: TGTGCCTGGAGGGACAGGGGGTACACTGAAGCTTTCTTT. As protein: CAWRDRGYTEAFF.

V gene TRBV20-1 combines with J gene TRBJ2-1; TRBD2 aligns across 11 bases. The CDR3 has 16 residues. Losses at the gene ends were 3 bases for V and 2 bases for J; bases not matched to a gene: 6. Germline CDR1 and CDR2: DFQATT and SNEGSKA (reference sequence). This CDR3 is CSARVGTSGAYNEQFF. The DNA for the CDR3 is TGCAGTGCTAGGGTGGGGACTAGCGGTGCCTACAATGAGCAGTTCTTC.

The gene calls are TRBV30 and TRBJ1-5; no definite D call. The CDR3 runs to 13 residues. CDR1 GTSNPN and CDR2 SVGIG come from the germline V gene (reference sequence). V was pared by 1 base and J by 5 bases, with 9 bases between. The CDR3 is CAWSGTLDQPQHF. The CDR3 region has the DNA TGTGCCTGGAGTGGGACGCTGGATCAGCCCCAGCATTTT.

This clonotype was counted at least ten times. This sequence joins TRBV18 and TRBJ2-1; 7 positions agree with TRBD2. The length of the CDR3 is 15 residues. Per germline, CDR1 KGHSH and CDR2 LQKENI. V shed 2 bases, J shed 5 bases, and the junction held 6 bases outside the gene matches. This CDR3 is CASSPVGGSDNEQFF. CDR3 bases: TGTGCCAGCTCACCAGTCGGCGGGAGCGACAATGAGCAGTTCTTC.

This clonotype was detected a few times. This chain links TRBV5-1 with TRBJ2-2; D possibly corresponds to TRBD1 (6 bases). Germline V lookup: CDR1 SGHRS, CDR2 YFSETQ. The CDR3 covers 14 residues. Trimming took 5 bases from V and 5 from J, leaving 13 bases between them. CDR3 in DNA: TGCGCCAGCAGGAGGACAGTGAGTACCGGGGAGCTGTTTTTT. This sequence encodes CASRRTVSTGELFF.

This clonotype came up a few times. Here the CDR3 DNA reads TGCAGCGTTGAAGACGAAGAGACCCAGTACTTC. It encodes CSVEDEETQYF. The rearrangement uses TRBV29-1 and TRBJ2-5, with D uncertain. The germline gives CDR1 SQVTM, CDR2 ANQGSEA. This CDR3 is 11 amino acids long. V was cut by 0 bases and J by 3 bases, with 2 bases left in between. The full variable domain, in which reference TRBV29-1 and TRBJ2-5 provide the parts outside the CDR3, is SAVISQKPSRDICQRGTSLTIQCQVDSQVTMMFWYRQQPGQSLTLIATANQGSEATYESGFVIDKFPISRPNLTFSTLTVSNMSPEDSSIYLCSVEDEETQYFGPGTRLLVL.

This CDR3 reads CSVHQLAGYVNEQYF. The CDR3 nucleotides read TGCAGTGTCCACCAACTAGCGGGATATGTGAACGAGCAGTACTTC. The chain carries TRBV20-1 and TRBJ2-7; 10 bases are a match to TRBD2. Germline CDR1 is DFQATT and CDR2 is SNEGSKA (reference sequence). There are 15 residues in the CDR3. With V trimmed by 7 bases and J by 5 bases, 14 bases remained unmatched.

This clonotype came up many times. CDR3 residues: CASSSRMGLAGETQYF. The CDR3, as DNA: TGTGCCAGCAGCTCAAGAATGGGACTAGCGGGAGAGACCCAGTACTTC. The chain recombines TRBV12-3 or TRBV12-4 with TRBJ2-5, with 12 bases identical to TRBD2. The CDR3 spans 16 residues. Trimming cost V 6 bases and J 4 bases; bases outside gene matches: 9.

The rearrangement uses TRBV20-1 and TRBJ2-1; TRBD1 agrees at 9 bases. The CDR3 covers 15 residues. V trimming: 6 bases; J trimming: 10 bases; junction bases outside the gene matches: 16. Germline lookup yields CDR1 DFQATT and CDR2 SNEGSKA (reference sequence). CDR3 in amino acids: CSANTGTGSAGEQFF. CDR3 coding DNA: TGCAGTGCAAATACCGGGACAGGGTCAGCAGGGGAGCAGTTCTTC.

This clonotype has a count of ten or more. The chain recombines TRBV28 with TRBJ2-4; D gene ambiguous. The CDR3 is 14 amino acids. Trimming pared 7 bases from V and 0 bases from J, leaving 10 bases between. Looked up from germline, CDR1 is MDHEN and CDR2 is SYDVKM. CDR3: CASNEDLAKNIQYF. DNA of the CDR3: TGTGCCAGCAATGAGGATTTAGCCAAAAACATTCAGTACTTC.

J is TRBJ1-1 and V is TRBV6-1; perhaps TRBD1 as D (6 bases). Germline CDR1 is MNHNS and CDR2 is SASEGT. V was cut by 7 bases and J by 5 bases, with 20 bases left in between. CDR3 length equals 15 residues. Here the CDR3 DNA reads TGTGCCAGCAACCCTAGGGGGGCGCGTGTAACTGAAGCTTTCTTT. As protein: CASNPRGARVTEAFF.

Turning to this clonotype: Likely a read error: the CDR3 ends without its conserved phenylalanine or tryptophan. This chain uses TRBV2 with TRBJ1-5; no definite D call. Germline values: CDR1 SNHLY, CDR2 FYNNEI. The CDR3 sequence is 14 residues long. V was cut by 4 bases and J by 3 bases, with 10 bases left in between. CDR3 sequence reads: CASSVAESNQPQHC. The CDR3 DNA follows: TGTGCCAGCAGTGTGGCGGAATCCAATCAGCCCCAGCATTGT.

The J gene is TRBJ2-1, the V gene TRBV27; TRBD1 is a possible D gene (6 bases). Germline CDR1 MNHEY, CDR2 SMNVEV (reference sequence). V was trimmed by 3 bases and J by 6 bases, leaving 15 bases between them. There are 15 residues in the CDR3. CDR3 sequence: CASSLESGEGNEQFF. The CDR3 DNA reads as TGTGCCAGCAGTTTGGAGTCAGGGGAAGGCAATGAGCAGTTCTTC.

CDR3 DNA sequence: TGTGCCAGCTCACCACGTAGGGGACAGGGGAGATATCAGCCCCAGCATTTT. Its protein is CASSPRRGQGRYQPQHF. J is TRBJ1-5 and V is TRBV18; 10 bases are shared with TRBD1. Per germline, CDR1 KGHSH and CDR2 LQKENI. CDR3 length: 17 amino acids. With 1 base clipped from V and 5 bases from J, the junction kept 8 bases outside the gene matches. Using reference TRBV18 and TRBJ1-5 for the parts outside the CDR3, the full variable domain is NAGVMQNPRHLVRRRGQEARLRCSPMKGHSHVYWYRQLPEEGLKFMVYLQKENIIDESGMPKERFSAEFPKEGPSILRIQQVVRGDSAAYFCASSPRRGQGRYQPQHFGDGTRLSIL.

The chain is built from TRBV25-1 and TRBJ1-2, with TRBD1 identical over 7 bases. The germline CDR1 and CDR2 sequences are MGHDK and SYGVNS. V trimming: 1 base; J trimming: 1 base; junction bases outside the gene matches: 3. The CDR3 extends over 15 amino acids. The CDR3 loop reads CASSEWGQINYGYTF. CDR3 in DNA: TGTGCCAGCAGTGAATGGGGACAGATTAACTATGGCTACACCTTC.

The chain recombines TRBV5-1 with TRBJ2-3; no clear D. This CDR3 is built from 12 residues. Looked up from germline, CDR1 is SGHRS and CDR2 is YFSETQ. The V and J ends lost 5 bases and 3 bases respectively, with 7 bases between them. CDR3 coding DNA: TGCGCCAGCAGATCTCAAACAGATACGCAGTATTTT. Translated, it gives CASRSQTDTQYF.

There are a few counts of this clonotype. The germline gene is not matched at one end of the junction; a read error may be the cause. This rearrangement joins TRBV20-1 to TRBJ1-3; the match to TRBD1 covers 9 bases. Germline CDR1 and CDR2: DFQATT and SNEGSKA (reference sequence). The CDR3 length is 16 residues. CDR3 sequence: CSALTLDRGKGNAIYF. Written as DNA, the CDR3 is TGCAGTGCTCTTACCCTCGACAGGGGGAAAGGAAACGCCATATATTTT.

The sample holds a few counts of this clonotype. This sequence joins TRBV6-7 and TRBJ2-1, with D possibly TRBD2 on 5 matching bases. Being an ORF, TRBV6-7 has a function that is uncertain. Trimming shortened V by 6 bases and J by 0 bases, and 12 bases separated the two germline ends. The CDR3 is 15 residues long. CDR3 in amino acids: CASRRAADSYNEQFF. DNA for the CDR3: TGTGCCAGCAGAAGAGCAGCGGACTCCTACAATGAGCAGTTCTTC.

Only a few counts were recorded for this clonotype. This chain links TRBV27 with TRBJ1-5; tentatively, D is TRBD1 (5 bases). CDR1 is MNHEY and CDR2 is SMNVEV in the germline V gene (reference sequence). CDR3 length: 14 residues. Trimming shortened V by 2 bases and J by 7 bases, and 12 bases separated the two germline ends. The CDR3 protein is CASSLGGVGQPQHF. The CDR3 region has the DNA TGTGCCAGCAGTTTAGGGGGGGTCGGGCAGCCCCAGCATTTT.

This chain uses TRBV3-1 with TRBJ2-2; 10 bases agree with TRBD1. From germline, CDR1 is LGHDT and CDR2 YNNKEL (reference sequence). This CDR3 has 16 residues. J gave up 7 bases and V 1 base, and 6 bases lay outside the gene matches. The CDR3 here is CASSQVGTGAVGELFF. The CDR3 nucleotides are TGTGCCAGCAGCCAAGTAGGGACAGGGGCGGTCGGGGAGCTGTTTTTT.

This clonotype has just a few counts. V gene TRBV5-1 combines with J gene TRBJ2-1; the D gene is possibly TRBD2 (6 bases). Per the germline V gene, CDR1 is SGHRS and CDR2 is YFSETQ. V lost 4 bases and J 8 bases, leaving 10 bases between the germline ends. The CDR3 contains 12 residues. The CDR3 spells CASSILAHEQFF. CDR3 DNA sequence: TGCGCCAGCAGCATACTAGCTCATGAGCAGTTCTTC. Using reference TRBV5-1 and TRBJ2-1 for the parts outside the CDR3, the full variable domain is KAGVTQTPRYLIKTRGQQVTLSCSPISGHRSVSWYQQTPGQGLQFLFEYFSETQRNKGNFPGRFSGRQFSNSRSEMNVSTLELGDSALYLCASSILAHEQFFGPGTRLTVL.

In this sample, this clonotype turned up many times. The J gene is TRBJ2-7, the V gene TRBV7-8; possible D gene TRBD2, 5 bases. Germline assignment: CDR1 SGHVS and CDR2 FQNEAQ. The CDR3 runs to 16 residues. V dropped 4 bases and J dropped 0 bases, with 16 bases sitting between them. CDR3 sequence reads: CASSYSTSIFSYEQYF. CDR3 coding DNA: TGTGCCAGCAGCTACAGTACTAGTATCTTCTCCTACGAGCAGTACTTC.

In its sample, this clonotype was seen many times. This chain connects TRBV28 to TRBJ1-2, with 7 bases matching TRBD1. Germline CDR1 is MDHEN and CDR2 is SYDVKM. Trimming at V came to 6 bases and at J to 6 bases, leaving 7 bases not matched to a gene. The CDR3 totals 13 residues. CDR3: CASSETGMDGYTF. The CDR3 coding sequence is TGTGCCAGCAGCGAGACAGGGATGGATGGCTACACCTTC.

With regard to this clonotype: A much larger clonotype is one base distant, so this may be a read error. The rearrangement links TRBV6-1 to TRBJ2-3; 13 bases are shared with TRBD2. Germline trimming cut 6 bases from V and 2 bases from J; bases unmatched to any gene: 5. CDR1 is MNHNS, CDR2 SASEGT, per germline. The CDR3 loop spans 16 amino acids. The CDR3 DNA is TGTGCCAGCAGCCAGGGACTAGCGGGAAACACAGATACGCAGTATTTT. Its translation is CASSQGLAGNTDTQYF.

This clonotype was observed a few times. V is TRBV28 and J is TRBJ2-3, with D hard to call. The CDR3 runs to 16 residues. Between the trimmed V and J ends, which lost 4 bases and 2 bases, there was a span of 16 bases. Germline V gene data show CDR1 as MDHEN and CDR2 as SYDVKM. The CDR3 coding sequence is TGTGCCAGCAGTTCGACTGGGCGCCTGGCCACAGATACGCAGTATTTT. This encodes CASSSTGRLATDTQYF.

The genes are TRBV30 and TRBJ2-7, with a possible D match to TRBD1 (6 bases). CDR3 size: 13 residues. Per the germline V gene, CDR1 is GTSNPN and CDR2 is SVGIG (reference sequence). Trimming removed 5 bases at V and 4 bases at J, with 15 bases between. CDR3 sequence reads: CAWDDRISYEQYF. The CDR3 nucleotides read TGTGCCTGGGATGACAGGATATCTTACGAGCAGTACTTC.